A selection of T cell receptor beta chains follows, all from one sample in a study of identical twins. TCRdb re-called the 5' RACE reads with MiXCR, one entry per CDR3 protein. Of approximately 600,000 distinct CDR3 sequences listed, about 7.6% are singletons. These data are also associated with another study on yellow fever vaccine responses in identical twins.

The sequenced sample consisted of PBMCs. These receptors came from a woman aged 18-35 years in good health. CDR3s include the opening cysteine and the closing phenylalanine or tryptophan. The order of the fields is V gene, D gene, J gene, clone size, CDR3 DNA, CDR3 protein. A D gene is named only where the DNA matches it firmly. Not every row has a clone size; where given, it reads once, few, many or a size class.

V: TRBV5-1; D: NA; J: TRBJ2-2; size: NA; DNA: TGCGCCAGCAGCTTGCCGACTAGCACCGGGGAGCTGTTTTTT; CDR3: CASSLPTSTGELFF
V: TRBV20-1; D: TRBD2; J: TRBJ2-2; size: few; DNA: TGCAGTGCTAGGGGGACTAGCGGGGGCCGGAACACCGGGGAGCTGTTTTTT; CDR3: CSARGTSGGRNTGELFF
V: TRBV7-9; D: TRBD2; J: TRBJ2-7; size: NA; DNA: TGTGCCAGCAGCGCCCGGACTAGCGGGAGGTACGAGCAGTACTTC; CDR3: CASSARTSGRYEQYF
V: TRBV7-9; D: NA; J: TRBJ2-4; size: many; DNA: TGTGCCAGCAGCCGAGAGGGACTTTCCAAAAACATTCAGTACTTC; CDR3: CASSREGLSKNIQYF
V: TRBV7-2; D: TRBD2; J: TRBJ2-1; size: NA; DNA: TGTGCCAGCTTGGAGCGGGGGGGCTACAATGAGCAGTTCTTC; CDR3: CASLERGGYNEQFF
V: TRBV10-3; D: NA; J: TRBJ2-7; size: NA; DNA: TGTGCCATCGCCCAGCGGTACTCCTACGAGCAGTACTTC; CDR3: CAIAQRYSYEQYF
V: TRBV5-5; D: TRBD1; J: TRBJ1-2; size: few; DNA: TGTGCCAGCAGCTTGGCACAGGGGGTTGGCTATGGCTACACCTTC; CDR3: CASSLAQGVGYGYTF
V: TRBV20-1; D: TRBD1; J: TRBJ2-2; size: few; DNA: TGCAGTGCTAGAGTGAGGACAGGAACCGGGGAGCTGTTTTTT; CDR3: CSARVRTGTGELFF
V: TRBV12-3/TRBV12-4; D: NA; J: TRBJ2-2; size: many; DNA: TGTGCCAGCGGCCTTAAGACCGGGGAGCTGTTTTTT; CDR3: CASGLKTGELFF
V: TRBV7-9; D: NA; J: TRBJ1-4; size: many; DNA: TGTGCCAGCAGCGGGACGCAGGACGGTGAAAAACTGTTTTTT; CDR3: CASSGTQDGEKLFF
V: TRBV7-8; D: NA; J: TRBJ2-3; size: few; DNA: TGTGCCAGCAGCTTATCCGGAAAAAGAACTAGCACAGATACGCAGTATTTT; CDR3: CASSLSGKRTSTDTQYF
V: TRBV12-3/TRBV12-4; D: NA; J: TRBJ2-1; size: many; DNA: TGTGCCAGCAGACCTACACCGGGTCCGACGCAGTTCTTC; CDR3: CASRPTPGPTQFF
V: TRBV13; D: TRBD2; J: TRBJ2-2; size: many; DNA: TGTGCCAGCAGGGGACTAGCGGGAGCGAACACCGGGGAGCTGTTTTTT; CDR3: CASRGLAGANTGELFF
V: TRBV20-1; D: NA; J: TRBJ2-6; size: many; DNA: TGCAGTGCTAGAGTTGGGACTGGGGCCAACGTCCTGACTTTC; CDR3: CSARVGTGANVLTF
V: TRBV28; D: TRBD2; J: TRBJ2-3; size: few; DNA: TGTGCCAGCAGTTTAACACGGGAGGCGGTGGCAGATACGCAGTATTTT; CDR3: CASSLTREAVADTQYF
V: TRBV20-1; D: NA; J: TRBJ2-1; size: few; DNA: TGCAGTGCGCCGGCGAGCCGCGAGCAGTTCTTC; CDR3: CSAPASREQFF